The T cell receptor beta chain described here comes from a study of blood T cell repertoires in COVID-19 (dated by TCRdb to the early 2020s). General notes on the study: The collaborator samples originated in the United States, Italy and Spain and spanned the acute and convalescent phases of COVID-19. The dataset comprised deeply sampled blood TCRbeta repertoires from subjects exposed to, actively infected with, or recovered from COVID-19. Nearly every sample came with metadata listing a de-identified subject ID, COVID-19 status, age in years and sex. The prospective study material was composed of cDNA or gDNA derived from T cells, B-cell-depleted T cells, or PBMCs. The repertoires were released in a freely available public database intended as a resource for research on the immune response to SARS-CoV-2. The samples were drawn from the first 160 participants of the ongoing ImmuneRACE study and from more than 1,000 subjects provided by 6 global collaborators. Where available, HLA class I and class II types were taken from metadata supplied by the sample provider and were not determined by assay-based typing. Here is what the overall study found, with its caveats: Clinical and demographic metadata were provided uncurated, with the amount varying by source and participant.

Participants in the prospective study were enrolled through a virtual design, were aged roughly 18 to 100 years, and lived in approximately 25 United States geographic areas. Cohort assignment in the prospective study relied on participant-reported clinical history from a screening survey and a study questionnaire. Recovered participants in ImmuneRACE Cohort 3 were defined by two consecutive negative NP/OP PCR tests, clearance by a healthcare professional, or resolution of symptoms. In the prospective study, mobile phlebotomists collected whole blood, serum and a nasopharyngeal or oropharyngeal swab from each participant. Additional blood draws and questionnaires over a 2-month period could optionally be provided by prospective study participants. Blood samples from the prospective study were shipped frozen or at room temperature prior to DNA extraction. Remarks on this clone: It lacks a known antigen. The sample holds no much larger clone one base away, and base qualities are not on file.

TCRbeta CDR3 regions were amplified from genomic DNA by means of the immunoSEQ Assay, a bias-controlled multiplex PCR. Turning to the authors' computational methods: Within the assay, amplification of reference gene primers was used to estimate how many nucleated cells each sample contained. To quantify the absolute abundance of each unique TCRbeta CDR3 rearrangement, sequence reads were collapsed and filtered. For each sample, productive Simpson clonality was calculated by taking the square root of Simpson's diversity index across productive rearrangements. As stored in TCRdb, this immuneACCESS dataset retains in-frame rearrangements with V and J assigned. A fraction of the clones does not appear; measured against another copy, unresolved V genes explain less than half of the discrepancy, and the remainder lacks a known reason. For V, J and clone size, that table is used; D and trimming come from the DNA. For this sample there are about 400,000 clones; about 90% appear just once. 3% of the sample goes to the ten largest clones.

The junction shows trimming of 2 bases on V and 1 base on J, plus 11 bases between the germline ends. The CDR3 has 16 amino acids, counting the end cysteine and phenylalanine. Only the CDR3 portion is preserved as DNA: 48 bases, with reading frame beginning at the first base. The germline V gene (reference sequence) supplies CDR1 MNHEY and CDR2 SMNVEV. The rearranged chain carries TRBV27 and TRBJ2-2; a confident D gene designation cannot be given. This clonotype was sampled from a woman in her 30s who had recovered from COVID-19. The sequenced material came from PBMCs or T cells enriched from blood (not recorded which). The CDR3 protein: CASSLVNAENTGELFF. The sequence in DNA is TGTGCCAGCAGTTTAGTAAATGCAGAGAACACCGGGGAGCTGTTTTTT.